This T cell receptor beta chain is drawn from a study of T cell responses to AZD1222 COVID-19 vaccine. Data came from immunoSEQ multiplex PCR; TCRdb stores just in-frame clones and leaves some out. The data hold approximately 170,000 clones, with roughly 92% observed a single time. J gave up 3 bases and V 6 bases, and 4 bases lay outside the gene matches. Germline CDR1 KGHSH, CDR2 LQKENI. This CDR3 is built from 14 residues. The clonotype was recovered from an adult in good health. The input for sequencing was peripheral blood, taken on day 0 of AZD1222 vaccination. The chain links TRBV18 to TRBJ2-5; 10 bases map to TRBD1. DNA for the CDR3: TGTGCCAGCTCCATGGGACAGGGGAAAGAGACCCAGTACTTC. It specifies CASSMGQGKETQYF.